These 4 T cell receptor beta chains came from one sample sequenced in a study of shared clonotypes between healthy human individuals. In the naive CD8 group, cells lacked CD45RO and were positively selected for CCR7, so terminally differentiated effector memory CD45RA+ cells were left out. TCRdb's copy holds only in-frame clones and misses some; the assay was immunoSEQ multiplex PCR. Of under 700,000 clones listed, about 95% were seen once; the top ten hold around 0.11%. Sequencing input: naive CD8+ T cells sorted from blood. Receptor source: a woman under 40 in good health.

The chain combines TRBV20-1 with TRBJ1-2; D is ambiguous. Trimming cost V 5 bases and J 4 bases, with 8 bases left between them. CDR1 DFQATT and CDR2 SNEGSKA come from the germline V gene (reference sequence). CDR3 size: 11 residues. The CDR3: CSAYGGYGYTF. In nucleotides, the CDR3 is TGCAGTGCTTATGGCGGCTATGGCTACACCTTC.

Here the CDR3 reads CAISEDRLKEQYF. DNA of the CDR3: TGTGCCATCAGTGAGGACAGGCTTAAAGAGCAGTACTTC. The rearrangement joins TRBV10-3 to TRBJ2-7, with TRBD1 as a possible D gene (6 bases). Germline V gives CDR1 ENHRY, CDR2 SYGVKD. The CDR3 sequence is 13 residues long. V was clipped by 2 bases and J by 7 bases, with 12 bases between them.

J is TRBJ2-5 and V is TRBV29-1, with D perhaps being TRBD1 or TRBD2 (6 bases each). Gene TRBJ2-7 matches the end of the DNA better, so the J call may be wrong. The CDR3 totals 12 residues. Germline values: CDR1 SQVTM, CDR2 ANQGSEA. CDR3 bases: TGCAGCGCCGGGGGCCGCTCCTACGAGCAGTACTTC. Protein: CSAGGRSYEQYF.

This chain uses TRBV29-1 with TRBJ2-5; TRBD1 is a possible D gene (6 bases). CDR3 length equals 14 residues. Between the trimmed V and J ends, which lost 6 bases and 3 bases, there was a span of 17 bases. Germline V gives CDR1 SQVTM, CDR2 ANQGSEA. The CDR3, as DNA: TGCAGCGTAGTAGACAGGATCCTAAAAGAGACCCAGTACTTC. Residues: CSVVDRILKETQYF.